Detailed here is one T cell receptor (beta chain). Some clones are missing from TCRdb's copy, which holds only in-frame ones; the method was immunoSEQ multiplex PCR. Among about 400,000 clones listed, approximately 86% were seen once. This entry belongs to a study of blood T cell repertoires in COVID-19. Participants' own reports of clinical history determined their cohort assignment. The CDR3 extends over 15 amino acids. Germline loops: CDR1 MGHDK, CDR2 SYGVNS. Trimming cost V 4 bases and J 3 bases; bases outside gene matches: 5. The clonotype comes from a woman between 40 and 55 years old with acute COVID-19. The chain has TRBV25-1 and TRBJ1-5, with 8 bases lining up with TRBD1. The sequencing input was PBMCs or T cells enriched from blood (not recorded which). DNA of the CDR3: TGTGCCAGCAGTGGTCGACAGGGGTACAATCAGCCCCAGCATTTT. Protein: CASSGRQGYNQPQHF.